The 3 T cell receptor beta chains given below trace back to one sample, sequenced in a study of T cell responses to AZD1222 COVID-19 vaccine. Repertoires were generated with immunoSEQ multiplex PCR, while TCRdb's copy carries only in-frame clones and drops some. The data contain 100,000 to 150,000 clones, roughly 90% of them seen just once; the ten biggest clones take up 1.5% to 1.7%. The material was peripheral blood, obtained on day 0 of AZD1222 vaccination. Receptor source: an adult in good health.

The rearrangement links TRBV18 to TRBJ2-7, with 11 positions matching TRBD1. The trim removed 5 bases at V and 3 bases at J, leaving 6 bases unmatched. This CDR3 region has 15 residues. CDR1 is KGHSH and CDR2 is LQKENI in the germline V gene. The CDR3 reads CASSAGQGVGYEQYF. The CDR3 DNA sequence: TGTGCCAGCTCAGCGGGACAGGGGGTAGGCTACGAGCAGTACTTC.

This chain joins TRBV19 and TRBJ1-4; D uncertain. Trimming pared 11 bases from V and 3 bases from J, leaving 4 bases between. This CDR3 spans 10 amino acids. CDR1 is LNHDA, CDR2 SQIVND, per germline (reference sequence). The CDR3, as DNA: TGTGCCTCTTCTAATGAAAAACTGTTTTTT. Encoded protein: CASSNEKLFF.

This chain connects TRBV3-1 (or the pseudogene TRBV3-2) to TRBJ1-3, with 7 bases identical to TRBD1. The germline gives CDR1 LGHDT, CDR2 YNNKEL (reference sequence). CDR3 length: 15 amino acids. J was trimmed by 4 bases and V by 5 bases; bases with no gene match: 8. In DNA form, the CDR3 reads TGTGCCAGCAGCATCGTCCCGGGACAGGGAAACACCATATATTTT. Its protein product is CASSIVPGQGNTIYF.